Following are 26 T cell receptor beta chains from one sample sequenced in a study of blood T cell repertoires in COVID-19. Sequenced by immunoSEQ multiplex PCR; TCRdb stores in-frame clones only, minus some. The sample consists of about 260,000 clones, approximately 86% of them appearing once. Sequenced sample: peripheral blood. Receptors originate from an older woman with COVID-19, enrolled during active disease.

CDR3 DNA: TGTGCCAGCAGCGTAGGTGGGGTGACTAGCGGGTCTCCCCCATTCTTC. This encodes CASSVGGVTSGSPPFF. The chain joins TRBV9 to TRBJ2-1; TRBD2 agrees at 10 bases. CDR3 length: 16 residues. After removal of 0 bases from V and 16 bases from J, the junction contained 16 bases not matched to a gene. Germline CDR1 reads SGDLS; CDR2 reads YYNGEE.

This clone was detected only a few times. The V and J genes are TRBV2 and TRBJ1-1; D unclear. V lost 6 bases to trimming and J lost 0 bases, with 11 bases between them. CDR1 is SNHLY, CDR2 FYNNEI, per germline. CDR3 length equals 14 residues. The CDR3: CASSPWQVNTEAFF. The CDR3 bases are TGTGCCAGCAGCCCTTGGCAGGTGAACACTGAAGCTTTCTTT.

The chain combines TRBV10-3 with TRBJ2-5; 9 positions agree with TRBD1. V was pared by 3 bases and J by 4 bases, with 3 bases of the junction left unmatched. Germline V gene sequence: CDR1 ENHRY, CDR2 SYGVKD. CDR3 length: 14 amino acids. CDR3 coding DNA: TGTGCCATCAGTGACTTGACAGGGGGAGAGACCCAGTACTTC. Translation: CAISDLTGGETQYF.

J is TRBJ1-1 and V is TRBV5-5; D might be TRBD1 (5 bases). CDR3 length: 14 amino acids. Germline V gives CDR1 SGHKS, CDR2 YYEKEE (reference sequence). Trimming removed 2 bases from V and 8 bases from J, with 16 bases in between. The CDR3: CASSFSGLGEEAFF. The CDR3 region has the DNA TGTGCCAGCAGCTTCTCAGGGTTAGGGGAAGAAGCTTTCTTT.

This sequence joins TRBV11-2 and TRBJ2-3; 10 nucleotides line up with TRBD2. Per the germline V gene, CDR1 is SGHAT and CDR2 is FQNNGV. V lost 1 base, J lost 6 bases, and 7 bases stayed unmatched. The CDR3 contains 16 residues. The CDR3 nucleotides are TGTGCCAGCAGCTTAGTGCCTAGCGGGAGTGGGGATACGCAGTATTTT. Translating gives CASSLVPSGSGDTQYF.

The chain uses TRBV18 and TRBJ1-6; 8 bases fit TRBD1. With 1 base clipped from V and 8 bases from J, the junction kept 10 bases outside the gene matches. Germline values: CDR1 KGHSH, CDR2 LQKENI. The CDR3 totals 17 residues. The CDR3 DNA sequence: TGTGCCAGCTCACCACTACCAGGGGGCTTCGACGATTCACCCCTCCACTTT. This codes for CASSPLPGGFDDSPLHF.

This chain joins TRBV7-9 and TRBJ2-7; TRBD1 aligns across 9 bases. The V gene end was trimmed by 4 bases and the J gene end by 5 bases; junction bases not matched to a gene: 6. CDR1 and CDR2 from the germline V gene are SEHNR and FQNEAQ (reference sequence). The CDR3 totals 14 residues. The CDR3 bases are TGTGCCAGCAGCTACGGACAGGGGAGACACGAGCAGTACTTC. This encodes CASSYGQGRHEQYF.

The chain employs TRBV14 and TRBJ1-4, with 11 bases that match TRBD1. CDR3 size: 15 residues. Germline-derived CDR1 and CDR2 are SGHDN and FVKESK. V was clipped by 4 bases and J by 11 bases; unmatched bases: 9. The CDR3 DNA is TGTGCCAGCAGCCCGAGGACAGGGGGCCTCGATAAACTGTTTTTT. This translates into CASSPRTGGLDKLFF.

The chain uses TRBV28 and TRBJ1-1; no firm D call. V lost 5 bases and J lost 1, with 8 bases in between. The germline V gene has CDR1 MDHEN and CDR2 SYDVKM. CDR3 length: 13 amino acids. The CDR3 protein is CASSPPENTEAFF. The CDR3 coding sequence is TGTGCCAGCAGTCCCCCAGAGAACACTGAAGCTTTCTTT. The whole variable domain, filled in from reference TRBV28 and TRBJ1-1, reads DVKVTQSSRYLVKRTGEKVFLECVQDMDHENMFWYRQDPGLGLRLIYFSYDVKMKEKGDIPEGYSVSREKKERFSLILESASTNQTSMYLCASSPPENTEAFFGQGTRLTVV.

The genes are TRBV20-1 and TRBJ1-2, with D hard to call. The V end lost 3 bases, the J end lost 6 bases, and 8 bases lay between the germline ends. Per the germline V gene, CDR1 is DFQATT and CDR2 is SNEGSKA (reference sequence). There are 11 residues in the CDR3. CDR3 protein: CSARGPHGYTF. In DNA form, the CDR3 reads TGCAGTGCTAGGGGCCCCCATGGCTACACCTTC.

The J gene is TRBJ2-1, the V gene TRBV11-3, with 11 bases aligning to TRBD1. CDR3 length equals 17 residues. The germline CDR1 and CDR2 sequences are SGHNT and YENEEA. The V and J ends lost 2 bases and 5 bases, in that order; junction bases with no gene match: 8. The CDR3 coding sequence is TGTGCCAGCAGCTTATATTCCGGGACAGGGGGTAACAATGAGCAGTTCTTC. It encodes CASSLYSGTGGNNEQFF.

This clone turned up a few times. This chain connects TRBV6-2 or TRBV6-3 to TRBJ1-3; TRBD1 matches 8 bases. This CDR3 has 16 residues. V gave up 6 bases and J gave up 0 bases; unmatched junction bases: 7. CDR1 is MNHEY and CDR2 is SVGEGT in the germline V gene. CDR3: CASSRRGPISGNTIYF. CDR3 sequence (DNA): TGTGCCAGCAGCCGCAGGGGGCCGATCTCTGGAAACACCATATATTTT.

The chain joins TRBV9 to TRBJ2-1, with 9 bases matching TRBD2. J gave up 6 bases and V 0 bases, and 10 bases lay outside the gene matches. The CDR3 contains 17 residues. CDR1 is SGDLS, CDR2 YYNGEE, per germline. The CDR3 protein is CASSVAEAGGLLNEQFF. CDR3 coding DNA: TGTGCCAGCAGCGTAGCTGAGGCGGGAGGGCTTCTCAATGAGCAGTTCTTC.

With regard to this clone: The junction departs from the called germline gene at one end, perhaps through a read error. The chain is built from TRBV12-3 or TRBV12-4 and TRBJ2-7, with 10 nucleotides matching TRBD2. The CDR3 runs to 11 residues. For the CDR3, the DNA is TGTGCCAGCAGTCTAGCGGGAGCGCGGTACTTC. Protein: CASSLAGARYF.

In its sample, this clone was seen a few times. The V and J genes are TRBV10-2 and TRBJ2-5, with a weak D call TRBD2 (5 bases). Trimming pared 2 bases from V and 5 bases from J, leaving 18 bases between. This CDR3 contains 16 residues. Germline V gene data show CDR1 as WSHSY and CDR2 as SAAADI. The DNA of the CDR3 is TGCGCCAGCAGTGAGCGCCTCGGGGAGTGGTTGGAGACCCAGTACTTC. Translating gives CASSERLGEWLETQYF.

This chain links TRBV4-1 with TRBJ1-5; D possibly corresponds to TRBD1 (6 bases). V was clipped by 0 bases and J by 2 bases, with 14 bases between them. The CDR3 runs to 17 residues. Germline-derived CDR1 and CDR2 are MGHRA and YSYEKL. The DNA for the CDR3 is TGCGCCAGCAGCCAAGATTCGGGGACATGGGGCAATCAGCCCCAGCATTTT. Protein: CASSQDSGTWGNQPQHF.

This rearrangement joins TRBV19 to TRBJ2-7; 8 bases fit TRBD2. This CDR3 is 17 amino acids long. J was trimmed by 0 bases and V by 1 base; bases with no gene match: 8. Germline assignment: CDR1 LNHDA and CDR2 SQIVND (reference sequence). The CDR3 loop is CASSIGGPGGDSYEQYF. CDR3 sequence (DNA): TGTGCCAGTAGTATAGGGGGCCCGGGAGGGGACTCCTACGAGCAGTACTTC.

This sequence joins TRBV5-4 and TRBJ1-6; D not resolved. CDR3 length equals 15 residues. V gave up 2 bases and J gave up 5 bases, with 11 bases separating them. Germline CDR1 and CDR2: SGHNT and YYREEE (reference sequence). In DNA form, the CDR3 reads TGTGCCAGCAGCTTCGGCCAGGTGAATAATTCACCCCTCCACTTT. This gives the protein CASSFGQVNNSPLHF. The full variable domain, in which reference TRBV5-4 and TRBJ1-6 provide the parts outside the CDR3, is ETGVTQSPTHLIKTRGQQVTLRCSSQSGHNTVSWYQQALGQGPQFIFQYYREEENGRGNFPPRFSGLQFPNYSSELNVNALELDDSALYLCASSFGQVNNSPLHFGNGTRLTVT.

The chain carries TRBV7-9 and TRBJ1-1, with TRBD1 as a possible D gene (6 bases). Trimming removed 1 base at V and 1 base at J, with 7 bases between. This CDR3 comprises 14 residues. The germline gives CDR1 SEHNR, CDR2 FQNEAQ (reference sequence). In DNA form, the CDR3 reads TGTGCCAGCAGCTTAGAAGGGGGGAACACTGAAGCTTTCTTT. Translated, it gives CASSLEGGNTEAFF.

This clone appeared once. The chain uses TRBV6-4 and TRBJ2-2, with no clear D. The CDR3 totals 16 residues. The germline V and J ends were trimmed by 3 bases and 4 bases, with 15 bases remaining between them. Per the germline V gene, CDR1 is MRHNA and CDR2 is SNTAGT. The CDR3 bases are TGTGCCAGCAGTGAGGGCAGGATAGTTCTCACCGGGGAGCTGTTTTTT. Protein: CASSEGRIVLTGELFF.

This chain uses TRBV10-3 with TRBJ1-3, with D possibly being TRBD1 (6 bases). Trimming pared 1 base from V and 1 base from J, leaving 11 bases between. The CDR3 sequence is 16 residues long. Germline V lookup: CDR1 ENHRY, CDR2 SYGVKD. In DNA, the CDR3 is TGTGCCATCAGTGAGTTGTTAGGGGGATCTGGAAACACCATATATTTT. Translated, it gives CAISELLGGSGNTIYF.

Only one count was recorded for this clone. The chain combines TRBV27 with TRBJ2-3; a possible D gene is TRBD2 (6 bases). Per the germline V gene, CDR1 is MNHEY and CDR2 is SMNVEV (reference sequence). V shed 7 bases and J shed 1 base, with 21 bases lying between them. The CDR3 loop spans 17 amino acids. The CDR3 sequence: CASNLPELAHCTDTQYF. The CDR3 DNA sequence: TGTGCCAGCAATCTCCCTGAACTAGCCCACTGCACAGATACGCAGTATTTT.

The V gene is TRBV27, the J gene TRBJ1-1; D uncertain. Between the trimmed V and J ends, which lost 6 bases and 5 bases, there was a span of 10 bases. This CDR3 is 12 amino acids long. Germline loops: CDR1 MNHEY, CDR2 SMNVEV (reference sequence). The CDR3, as DNA: TGTGCCAGCAGGAGGGCATGGACTGAAGCTTTCTTT. The encoded protein is CASRRAWTEAFF.

V gene TRBV5-1 combines with J gene TRBJ2-7; D is perhaps TRBD1 (6 bases). CDR1 and CDR2 (germline): SGHRS, YFSETQ. The length of the CDR3 is 14 residues. The V and J ends lost 7 bases and 9 bases respectively, with 23 bases between them. The CDR3 nucleotides are TGCGCCAGCTATGACCCAGGGGCACAAGAGGGGCAGTACTTC. Amino acid sequence: CASYDPGAQEGQYF.

V and J are TRBV23-1 and TRBJ1-5; tentative D call: TRBD1 (6 bases). TRBV23-1 is an open reading frame whose function is uncertain. Trimming took 0 bases from V and 2 from J, leaving 11 bases between them. The CDR3 has 16 residues. CDR3 in DNA: TGCGCCAGCAGTCAATCGGCAGGGGAAGGCAATCAGCCCCAGCATTTT. Translation gives CASSQSAGEGNQPQHF.

This chain connects TRBV10-3 to TRBJ2-5, with 10 positions matching TRBD1. The CDR3 extends over 14 amino acids. The junction had 7 bases not matched to a gene; V was cut back by 5 bases and J by 7 bases. CDR1 is ENHRY and CDR2 is SYGVKD in the germline V gene. The CDR3 protein is CAISPGQGDVTQYF. CDR3 DNA: TGTGCCATCAGTCCCGGACAGGGGGATGTGACCCAGTACTTC.